The present TCR beta chain was sequenced within a study of blood T cell repertoires in COVID-19. This clone has a handful of counts. Profiled with immunoSEQ multiplex PCR; TCRdb holds only in-frame clones, not every one. This table holds 290,000 or so clones, roughly 85% found once. CDR1 and CDR2 from the germline V gene are MNHNS and SASEGT. Trimming cost V 3 bases and J 6 bases, with 9 bases left between them. The CDR3 sequence is 12 residues long. Sequenced sample: peripheral blood. This sequence joins TRBV6-1 and TRBJ2-7; D possibly corresponds to TRBD1 (5 bases). The receptor's source is a man aged 45-65 years with active or convalescent COVID-19. The CDR3 protein is CASSEQGGEQYF. In DNA, the CDR3 is TGTGCCAGCAGTGAGCAGGGTGGCGAGCAGTACTTC.